This T cell receptor beta chain was captured in a study of identical twins. Study outcomes and limitations: Models came in too low on out-of-frame TCR alpha sharing in monozygotic twins. Analyses of zero insertions could, in part, be confounded by invariant MAIT and iNKT cells. Fewer insertions characterized abundant cord blood beta clonotypes, whereas memory repertoires showed none.

V lost 6 bases and J 2 bases, leaving 20 bases between the germline ends. CDR3 size: 16 residues. Germline V gives CDR1 DFQATT, CDR2 SNEGSKA (reference sequence). Healthy Caucasian donors formed the entire cohort. This clonotype has only a few counts. Its antigen is currently unknown. TCRdb analysed the 5' RACE reads with MiXCR anew, one entry per CDR3 protein. The sample holds about 240,000 distinct CDR3 sequences, approximately 12% seen once. Separately, the same data were catalogued under a study of yellow fever vaccine responses in identical twins.

This chain uses TRBV20-1 with TRBJ1-5; unclear D gene. Sequencing input: memory (CD45RO+) T cells sorted from blood. The sequence derives from a woman aged 18-35 years in good health. CDR3 coding DNA: TGCAGTGCCCGCCAACGGTCGAAATCTGGCAATCAGCCCCAGCATTTT. Translating gives CSARQRSKSGNQPQHF.